This is a list of T cell receptor beta chains from one sample in a study of blood T cell repertoires in COVID-19. The repertoire was sequenced with immunoSEQ multiplex PCR; TCRdb's copy has only in-frame clones and lacks some. The data contain 120,000 to 150,000 clones, about 90% of them singletons. Sequenced input: PBMCs or T cells enriched from blood (not recorded which). The receptor set was obtained from a woman between 35 and 50 years old who had been exposed to COVID-19. Each CDR3 is given without its conserved first and last residue. Fields, in order: J gene, CDR3 length, V gene, D gene, CDR3 protein. A D gene is named only where the DNA matches it firmly.

J gene: TRBJ2-2
CDR3 length: 14
V gene: TRBV3-1/TRBV3-2
D gene: NA
CDR3 protein: ASSQGLGARTGELF

J gene: TRBJ2-3
CDR3 length: 13
V gene: TRBV6-6
D gene: TRBD1
CDR3 protein: ASRETVTGIDTQY

J gene: TRBJ2-1
CDR3 length: 11
V gene: TRBV12-3/TRBV12-4
D gene: NA
CDR3 protein: ASRTDYGNEQF

J gene: TRBJ2-1
CDR3 length: 11
V gene: TRBV11-2
D gene: TRBD1
CDR3 protein: ASSMDRGREQF

J gene: TRBJ1-5
CDR3 length: 12
V gene: TRBV27
D gene: TRBD1
CDR3 protein: ASSFQGDGQPQH

J gene: TRBJ1-5
CDR3 length: 11
V gene: TRBV27
D gene: NA
CDR3 protein: ASSTQMSQPQH

J gene: TRBJ2-1
CDR3 length: 11
V gene: TRBV7-9
D gene: NA
CDR3 protein: ASSSGQGYEQF

J gene: TRBJ2-3
CDR3 length: 14
V gene: TRBV4-3
D gene: TRBD2
CDR3 protein: ASSQDLAGGSDTQY

J gene: TRBJ1-2
CDR3 length: 8
V gene: TRBV20-1
D gene: NA
CDR3 protein: SASEEGYT

J gene: TRBJ1-4
CDR3 length: 13
V gene: TRBV27
D gene: NA
CDR3 protein: ASSSRGGGGEKLF

J gene: TRBJ1-2
CDR3 length: 13
V gene: TRBV2
D gene: NA
CDR3 protein: ASSEEPTGNYGYT

J gene: TRBJ1-3
CDR3 length: 15
V gene: TRBV19
D gene: TRBD1
CDR3 protein: ASSKQGAKFSGNTIY

J gene: TRBJ1-1
CDR3 length: 10
V gene: TRBV6-5
D gene: NA
CDR3 protein: ASSYSRGEAF

J gene: TRBJ1-2
CDR3 length: 10
V gene: TRBV6-6
D gene: NA
CDR3 protein: ASRTENYGYT

J gene: TRBJ1-1
CDR3 length: 11
V gene: TRBV2
D gene: NA
CDR3 protein: ASSDGVLTEAF

J gene: TRBJ2-3
CDR3 length: 14
V gene: TRBV11-2
D gene: TRBD2
CDR3 protein: ASSLYSGGNTDTQY

J gene: TRBJ2-2
CDR3 length: 13
V gene: TRBV28
D gene: TRBD1
CDR3 protein: ASRPGQGNTGELF

J gene: TRBJ2-7
CDR3 length: 12
V gene: TRBV2
D gene: TRBD1
CDR3 protein: ASRGTGVSYEQY

J gene: TRBJ1-1
CDR3 length: 12
V gene: TRBV18
D gene: TRBD1
CDR3 protein: ASSDRGRNTEAF

J gene: TRBJ2-1
CDR3 length: 14
V gene: TRBV6-2/TRBV6-3
D gene: TRBD2
CDR3 protein: ASSYGREGPYNEQF

J gene: TRBJ1-1
CDR3 length: 12
V gene: TRBV27
D gene: NA
CDR3 protein: ASSRGGADTEAF

J gene: TRBJ1-1
CDR3 length: 11
V gene: TRBV2
D gene: NA
CDR3 protein: ASRDNSNTEAF

J gene: TRBJ1-1
CDR3 length: 13
V gene: TRBV10-3
D gene: TRBD1
CDR3 protein: AISESGQANTEAF

J gene: TRBJ2-3
CDR3 length: 15
V gene: TRBV9
D gene: TRBD2
CDR3 protein: ASSVVTSGRAVDTQY

J gene: TRBJ1-4
CDR3 length: 12
V gene: TRBV27
D gene: NA
CDR3 protein: ASSHRQRGEKLF

J gene: TRBJ2-7
CDR3 length: 14
V gene: TRBV6-2/TRBV6-3
D gene: TRBD1
CDR3 protein: ASSLVTGTGGYEQY

J gene: TRBJ1-2
CDR3 length: 12
V gene: TRBV7-2
D gene: NA
CDR3 protein: ASSLSGEDYGYT

J gene: TRBJ2-5
CDR3 length: 9
V gene: TRBV11-2
D gene: NA
CDR3 protein: ASSTGETQY

J gene: TRBJ2-1
CDR3 length: 11
V gene: TRBV12-3/TRBV12-4
D gene: TRBD1
CDR3 protein: ASSSGTGNEQF

J gene: TRBJ2-1
CDR3 length: 9
V gene: TRBV29-1
D gene: NA
CDR3 protein: SVVAIGEQF

J gene: TRBJ1-5
CDR3 length: 13
V gene: TRBV6-1
D gene: NA
CDR3 protein: ASSESPGGNQPQH

J gene: TRBJ1-1
CDR3 length: 13
V gene: TRBV28
D gene: NA
CDR3 protein: ASSLRVSGSQEAF

J gene: TRBJ2-1
CDR3 length: 14
V gene: TRBV7-8
D gene: NA
CDR3 protein: ASSLEGSSSYNEQF

J gene: TRBJ2-7
CDR3 length: 12
V gene: TRBV10-3
D gene: TRBD2
CDR3 protein: AISEAGTSGEQY

J gene: TRBJ2-7
CDR3 length: 14
V gene: TRBV11-2
D gene: TRBD2
CDR3 protein: ASSLLQRGQGYEQY

J gene: TRBJ2-1
CDR3 length: 13
V gene: TRBV27
D gene: TRBD2
CDR3 protein: ASSTSGRAFNEQF

J gene: TRBJ2-2
CDR3 length: 12
V gene: TRBV13
D gene: NA
CDR3 protein: ASSKSRNTGELF

J gene: TRBJ2-7
CDR3 length: 12
V gene: TRBV5-6
D gene: NA
CDR3 protein: ASRHRTASYEQY

J gene: TRBJ2-3
CDR3 length: 16
V gene: TRBV4-1
D gene: TRBD2
CDR3 protein: ASGGGGVKRDDTDTQY

J gene: TRBJ2-5
CDR3 length: 13
V gene: TRBV7-9
D gene: TRBD1
CDR3 protein: ASSLRDRDQETQY

J gene: TRBJ1-1
CDR3 length: 11
V gene: TRBV12-3/TRBV12-4
D gene: NA
CDR3 protein: ASSLIGWVEAF

J gene: TRBJ2-7
CDR3 length: 14
V gene: TRBV4-1
D gene: TRBD2
CDR3 protein: ASSQGLLAATYEQY

J gene: TRBJ1-2
CDR3 length: 9
V gene: TRBV2
D gene: NA
CDR3 protein: ASSPSPGYT

J gene: TRBJ2-7
CDR3 length: 13
V gene: TRBV11-2
D gene: TRBD2
CDR3 protein: ASSHSGTSGSEQY

J gene: TRBJ2-5
CDR3 length: 15
V gene: TRBV5-6
D gene: TRBD2
CDR3 protein: ASSLVLRTSGGETQY

J gene: TRBJ1-2
CDR3 length: 11
V gene: TRBV13
D gene: TRBD1
CDR3 protein: ASGTAAAYGYT

J gene: TRBJ1-1
CDR3 length: 13
V gene: TRBV5-4
D gene: NA
CDR3 protein: ASRRENYMNTEAF

J gene: TRBJ1-4
CDR3 length: 13
V gene: TRBV7-9
D gene: TRBD1
CDR3 protein: ASSHDRGLNEKLF

J gene: TRBJ2-7
CDR3 length: 18
V gene: TRBV6-4
D gene: NA
CDR3 protein: ASSDSRAIVWGPSSYEQY

J gene: TRBJ2-7
CDR3 length: 13
V gene: TRBV19
D gene: TRBD1
CDR3 protein: ASSTRTGGVNEQY

J gene: TRBJ2-3
CDR3 length: 13
V gene: TRBV27
D gene: TRBD1
CDR3 protein: ASSTGTGWADTQY

J gene: TRBJ1-4
CDR3 length: 11
V gene: TRBV24-1
D gene: TRBD1
CDR3 protein: AIGATGLRKTV